This T cell receptor (beta chain) was profiled in a study of Ad26.COV2.S vaccination and SARS-CoV-2 variants. Background on the study: Donor was one of the participants in the Ad26.COV2.S arm of the COV1001 trial. Once, or twice with 56 days between doses, Ad26.COV2.S was given intramuscularly. The study's findings and limits: Comparable non-spike TCR breadth was observed in vaccine and placebo recipients. There was a possibility that the TCR breadth and depth analyses underestimated total T cell responses.

With 1 base removed from V and 3 bases from J, the gap between germline ends came to 7 bases. The CDR3 has 13 residues. In germline, CDR1 is SGHTA, CDR2 FQGNSA. This clone was seen a handful of times. Its target is not known. The assay was immunoSEQ multiplex PCR, and TCRdb's table has in-frame clones only and misses some. The profile shows just over 350,000 clones, more than 75% of them singletons. Stated treatment: some 20 received Ad26.COV2.S at low or high dose, single or two shots; about five received placebo; per-sample allocation not given. Sampling took place 63 days after the first vaccine or placebo injection.

The sequences come from peripheral blood, collected in a trial of Ad26.COV2.S vaccine versus placebo. The receptor was isolated from a person between 18 and 59 years old who received the Ad26.COV2.S COVID-19 vaccine or a placebo. The chain links TRBV7-2 to TRBJ2-7; a possible D gene is TRBD2 (6 bases). The CDR3 sequence: CASSLGLGYEQYF. In DNA form, the CDR3 reads TGTGCCAGCAGCTTAGGACTAGGCTACGAGCAGTACTTC. Looking up the rest from reference TRBV7-2 and TRBJ2-7 gives the full variable domain: GAGVSQSPSNKVTEKGKDVELRCDPISGHTALYWYRQSLGQGLEFLIYFQGNSAPDKSGLPSDRFSAERTGGSVSTLTIQRTQQEDSAVYLCASSLGLGYEQYFGPGTRLTVT.